This TCR beta chain was observed in a study of graft-versus-host responses after intestinal transplantation. In the study overall: Recipients across the board were started on anti-thymocyte globulin induction, then kept on tacrolimus and steroids for roughly 3 years. Study observations and caveats: Early post-transplant declines in HvG were associated with peak levels of circulating GvH clones. The authors found GvH clones in recipient marrow, some appearing first in ileum or blood.

The method was immunoSEQ multiplex PCR; TCRdb's version includes in-frame clones alone and lacks a portion of them. The table shows about 40,000 clones, with 85% to 95% occurring only once. In germline, CDR1 is MGHRA, CDR2 YSYEKL. The length of the CDR3 is 15 residues. Trimming removed 0 bases at V and 6 bases at J, with 12 bases between. Points on this clone: What it binds is not known.

The starting material was unstimulated CD8+ T cells sorted from spleen or lymph node cells, obtained before transplant. The source of this sequence is a human donor who was the organ donor for an intestinal transplant. This rearrangement joins TRBV4-1 to TRBJ1-5; D not resolved. Here the CDR3 DNA reads TGCGCCAGCAGCCAAGAAATGGGATCAGGTCAGCCCCAGCATTTT. It specifies CASSQEMGSGQPQHF.